The sequence of this T cell receptor (beta chain) was determined in a study of T cells in Graves' hyperthyroidism and ophthalmopathy. Study results and limitations: Through a model of 13 V-J features, ophthalmopathy was separated from stable hyperthyroidism.

There were TCR beta CDR3 regions amplified from RNA transcripts. First-round RT-PCR targeting the TCR CDR3 was performed with the HTBI primer set. TCRdb used MiXCR to reprocess the multiplex PCR reads, holding one entry per CDR3 protein. This sample has more than 500,000 distinct CDR3 sequences, with 40% to 55% found just once. Note on this clonotype: Antigen: not known.

Reasons for excluding patients were uncontrolled infection, other autoimmune disease, pregnancy or lactation. This TCR came from an adult woman with Graves' disease, either hyperthyroidism or ophthalmopathy (not recorded which). The specimen was peripheral blood or thyroid tissue (not recorded which).

CDR3 in amino acids: CSARDDGTAGAIRWEQYF. CDR3 sequence (DNA): TGCAGTGCTAGAGATGACGGGACGGCGGGGGCCATCCGTTGGGAGCAGTACTTC. The genes are TRBV20-1 and TRBJ2-7, with a possible D match to TRBD2 (7 bases). The CDR3 has 18 amino acids. Germline CDR1 DFQATT, CDR2 SNEGSKA (reference sequence). V was trimmed by 0 bases and J by 7 bases, leaving 28 bases between them.